These T cell receptor beta chains were read from a single sample in a study of blood T cell repertoires in COVID-19. Method: immunoSEQ multiplex PCR; TCRdb's copy keeps in-frame clones and lacks some. The repertoire has fewer than 200,000 clones, roughly 76% of them found once; the top ten carry more than 9.5%. Sequenced sample: peripheral blood. The receptors shown here come from a woman in her 40s with COVID-19, enrolled during active disease. Each CDR3 is given with its conserved first and last residue. Each record gives: J gene, V gene, D gene, clone size, CDR3 DNA, CDR3 protein. The D gene is left open where the match is weak. A clone size is listed for some rows: how often the clone was seen (once, few, many), or a class if it is expanded.

TRBJ1-2 | TRBV7-4 | TRBD1 | - | TGTGCCAGCAGCTACTTGACGGACAGGGTATATGGCTACACCTTC | CASSYLTDRVYGYTF
TRBJ2-1 | TRBV27 | - | - | TGTGCCAGCAGTTTAAATCGGGGGAATGAGCAGTTCTTC | CASSLNRGNEQFF
TRBJ2-3 | TRBV5-1 | TRBD2 | - | TGCGCCAGCAGCACCGGGACTAGCGGGAGACACACAGATACGCAGTATTTT | CASSTGTSGRHTDTQYF
TRBJ1-2 | TRBV6-1 | - | - | TGTGCCAGCAGTGAAGGTGGCAGGGGCTATGGCTACACCTTC | CASSEGGRGYGYTF
TRBJ2-3 | TRBV11-3 | - | - | TGTGCCAGCAGCCTGCGTACAGGGTGGGATACAGATACGCAGTATTTT | CASSLRTGWDTDTQYF
TRBJ1-1 | TRBV6-5 | - | - | TGTGCCAGCATTCTCGACAGAGTCGTCACTGAAGCTTTCTTT | CASILDRVVTEAFF
TRBJ2-3 | TRBV30 | TRBD2 | - | TGTGCTCGGACTAGCGGACGGACAGATACGCAGTATTTT | CARTSGRTDTQYF
TRBJ2-2 | TRBV7-3 | - | - | TGTGCCAGCAGCTTAGTCAGAAACACCGGGGAGCTGTTTTTT | CASSLVRNTGELFF
TRBJ2-4 | TRBV11-2 | - | - | TGTGCCAGCAGCCCGACAGGTACCAAAAACATTCAGTACTTC | CASSPTGTKNIQYF
TRBJ1-5 | TRBV5-6 | - | - | TGTGCCAGCAGTTCCACGCCTAGTGCGGGTCAGCCCCAGCATTTT | CASSSTPSAGQPQHF
TRBJ2-5 | TRBV5-5 | TRBD2 | - | TGTGCCAGCAGCTTGAGGCTGGGGGGGGAGACCCAGTACTTC | CASSLRLGGETQYF
TRBJ1-2 | TRBV19 | TRBD1 | - | TGTGCCAGTAGCGACAGGGTTGGGGGCTACACCTTC | CASSDRVGGYTF
TRBJ1-5 | TRBV14 | - | - | TGTGCCAGCAGCCTTGGGGGGGGCGTCAATCAGCCCCAGCATTTT | CASSLGGGVNQPQHF
TRBJ1-2 | TRBV25-1 | TRBD1 | - | TGTGCCAGCAGCGCACAGGGGTCGGCCTATGGCTACACCTTC | CASSAQGSAYGYTF
TRBJ2-5 | TRBV12-5 | - | - | TGTGCTAGTGGTTTGGTAGGGAGTGGGAGGGAGACCCAGTACTTC | CASGLVGSGRETQYF
TRBJ1-1 | TRBV6-5 | TRBD1 | few | TGTGCCAGCCCTCTTCCGGGACAGTCTCGGGGTGAAGCTTTCTTT | CASPLPGQSRGEAFF
TRBJ1-4 | TRBV6-5 | TRBD1 | - | TGTGCCAGCAGTCCCGGGGACAGGATCAATGAAAAACTGTTTTTT | CASSPGDRINEKLFF
TRBJ2-3 | TRBV4-1 | - | - | TGCGCCAGCAGCCAAGCAGAGACTAGCACAGATACGCAGTATTTT | CASSQAETSTDTQYF
TRBJ1-5 | TRBV15 | - | once | TGTGCCACCAGCAGAGTCGGGGAGACGAACCAGCCCCAGCATTTT | CATSRVGETNQPQHF
TRBJ1-1 | TRBV6-5 | - | - | TGTGCCAGCAGTACCTTCCAGGGTTTGGACACTGAAGCTTTCTTT | CASSTFQGLDTEAFF
TRBJ2-1 | TRBV27 | TRBD1 | - | TGTGCCAGCAGTACCGACAGGGGTACCTACAATGAGCAGTTCTTC | CASSTDRGTYNEQFF
TRBJ2-4 | TRBV15 | TRBD2 | - | TGTGCCACCAGCAGAGCCGGGACTAGCGGGATCATAGCCAAAAACATTCAGTACTTC | CATSRAGTSGIIAKNIQYF
TRBJ2-7 | TRBV29-1 | TRBD1 | once | TGCAGCGCCACCGGGACAGGGGTCTACGAGCAGTACTTC | CSATGTGVYEQYF
TRBJ2-1 | TRBV2 | - | - | TGTGCCAGCAGCTACGGGGAGCAGTTCTTC | CASSYGEQFF
TRBJ1-5 | TRBV12-3/TRBV12-4 | - | few | TGTGCCAGCACCCCAGGGAGCAATCAGCCCCAGCATTTT | CASTPGSNQPQHF
TRBJ1-1 | TRBV7-8 | TRBD1 | - | TGTGCCAGCAGCTTTGGTTGGGACAGGGTGAACACTGAAGCTTTCTTT | CASSFGWDRVNTEAFF
TRBJ1-2 | TRBV5-1 | - | many | TGCGCCAGCAGCTCACAGGGAAGGGACTATGGCTACACCTTC | CASSSQGRDYGYTF
TRBJ2-7 | TRBV5-1 | TRBD1 | - | TGCGCCAGCAGCTTACCCGGGACAGCTCTGAACGAGCAGTACTTC | CASSLPGTALNEQYF
TRBJ1-5 | TRBV7-3 | - | - | TGTGCCAGCAGCTTAGGGGGGGATCAGCCCCAGCATTTT | CASSLGGDQPQHF
TRBJ2-3 | TRBV27 | TRBD2 | - | TGTGCCAGCAGCCCTCCGGGACTAGCGGGGGCCACAGATACGCAGTATTTT | CASSPPGLAGATDTQYF
TRBJ1-2 | TRBV2 | - | few | TGTGCCAGAGTCTCAGGGAGGGATGGCTACACCTTC | CARVSGRDGYTF
TRBJ1-1 | TRBV5-6 | TRBD1 | few | TGTGCCAGCAGCTCGACAGGGAGGACTGAAGCTTTCTTT | CASSSTGRTEAFF
TRBJ2-5 | TRBV2 | TRBD2 | - | TGTGCCAGCAGAATCGGGGGGTTGGAGACCCAGTACTTC | CASRIGGLETQYF
TRBJ2-5 | TRBV14 | - | - | TGTGCCAGCAGCCACGAAATTGGGCTGGTGGAGACCCAGTACTTC | CASSHEIGLVETQYF
TRBJ2-4 | TRBV18 | TRBD1 | - | TGTGCCAGCCGGACTCTGGACAGGGAAAACATTCAGTACTTC | CASRTLDRENIQYF
TRBJ2-2 | TRBV7-8 | TRBD2 | - | TGTGCCAGCAGCTCAACACTACTAGCGGGAGAATATACCGGGGAGCTGTTTTTT | CASSSTLLAGEYTGELFF
TRBJ2-7 | TRBV4-1 | - | - | TGCGCCAGCAGCAGCGATAACTACGAGCAGTACTTC | CASSSDNYEQYF
TRBJ1-1 | TRBV7-9 | TRBD1 | - | TGTGCCAGCAGCCGCGGACAGGGAAACACTGAAGCTTTCTTT | CASSRGQGNTEAFF
TRBJ2-5 | TRBV7-3 | TRBD1 | - | TGTGCCAGCAGCTTACGACAGGGGTACCAAGAGACCCAGTACTTC | CASSLRQGYQETQYF
TRBJ2-1 | TRBV7-8 | TRBD2 | - | TGTGCCAGCAGCTTATCAACTAGCGGTAGTGAGCAGTTCTTC | CASSLSTSGSEQFF
TRBJ1-2 | TRBV6-5 | - | - | TGTGCCAGCAGTTCCTCGAGAGCTAACTATGGCTACACCTTC | CASSSSRANYGYTF
TRBJ2-1 | TRBV2 | TRBD2 | once | TGTGCCAGCAGCTACTCTGTACTAGCGGGAGGGCATGAGCAGTTCTTC | CASSYSVLAGGHEQFF
TRBJ2-7 | TRBV29-1 | TRBD1 | - | TGCAGCGCGGGGCAGGGGGATTACGAGCAGTACTTC | CSAGQGDYEQYF
TRBJ1-2 | TRBV6-1 | - | - | TGTGCCAGCAGTGAAGCGGCGGCAGGGGTCGTTGGCTACACCTTC | CASSEAAAGVVGYTF
TRBJ1-2 | TRBV2 | - | - | TGTGCCAGCAGCGCACAGGTGTCCTATGGCGGCTACACCTTC | CASSAQVSYGGYTF
TRBJ1-1 | TRBV5-6 | - | - | TGTGCCAGCTTACCCTTGGGGGCCCGCACTGAAGCTTTCTTT | CASLPLGARTEAFF
TRBJ2-5 | TRBV5-6 | - | - | TGTGCCAGCAGCTTCGTCCGGGGAACACAAGAGACCCAGTACTTC | CASSFVRGTQETQYF
TRBJ2-1 | TRBV5-5 | TRBD2 | - | TGTGCCAGCAGCCTACATGGGGGGGTATTCTCCTACAATGAGCAGTTCTTC | CASSLHGGVFSYNEQFF
TRBJ1-1 | TRBV2 | TRBD1 | - | TGTGCCAGCAGTGAGCTACAGGGGATAGGCACTGAAGCTTTCTTT | CASSELQGIGTEAFF
TRBJ2-3 | TRBV5-6 | TRBD2 | once | TGTGCCAGCAGCCCCAGGACTAGCGGGGGGGCGGATACGCAGTATTTT | CASSPRTSGGADTQYF
TRBJ1-6 | TRBV27 | TRBD1 | - | TGTGCCAGCACCTGGGGGACAGGGACTTCACCCCTCCACTTT | CASTWGTGTSPLHF
TRBJ2-3 | TRBV6-1 | TRBD1 | - | TGTGCCAGCAGTGAAGCTGACACCGGGACAGGGTCCGATACGCAGTATTTT | CASSEADTGTGSDTQYF
TRBJ2-1 | TRBV18 | TRBD1 | - | TGTGCCAGCTCACCACCGACAGGGGTGGAGCAGTTCTTC | CASSPPTGVEQFF
TRBJ1-6 | TRBV9 | - | - | TGTGCCAGCAGCACGAACACAGGGAAAGCTTCACCCCTCCACTTT | CASSTNTGKASPLHF
TRBJ1-2 | TRBV19 | - | - | TGTGCCAGTACCTGGGACATTGGCCCCACTAACTATGGCTACACCTTC | CASTWDIGPTNYGYTF
TRBJ1-1 | TRBV2 | TRBD1 | - | TGTGCCAGCAGGGGGACAGGGGAGAGGGCTGAAGCTTTCTTT | CASRGTGERAEAFF